The 11 T cell receptor beta chains in this list originate from one sample, sequenced in a study of blood T cell repertoires in COVID-19. Libraries were prepared by immunoSEQ multiplex PCR; TCRdb keeps only in-frame clonotypes and omits some of them. The sample holds roughly 150,000 clones, about 88% seen once. The specimen sequenced was peripheral blood. The receptors here all came from a woman aged 65 to 85 with acute or convalescent COVID-19.

This chain links TRBV11-2 with TRBJ2-7; D not certain. CDR1 is SGHAT, CDR2 FQNNGV, per germline. Trimming cost V 0 bases and J 2 bases, with 11 bases left between them. The CDR3 is 15 amino acids. Here the CDR3 reads CASSLEYERTYEQYF. CDR3 sequence (DNA): TGTGCCAGCAGCTTAGAATATGAGAGGACCTACGAGCAGTACTTC.

The chain employs TRBV7-8 and TRBJ2-1; TRBD2 matches 15 bases. J lost 9 bases, V lost 0 bases, and 6 bases had no gene match. CDR1 is SGHVS and CDR2 is FQNEAQ in the germline V gene. The CDR3 covers 17 residues. The CDR3 DNA reads TGTGCCAGCAGCTTAGCGTTAGGACTAGCGGGGGGGCCTGAGCAGTTCTTC. Residues: CASSLALGLAGGPEQFF.

The rearrangement uses TRBV7-9 and TRBJ2-7; 8 positions agree with TRBD2. CDR3 length equals 13 residues. Looked up from germline, CDR1 is SEHNR and CDR2 is FQNEAQ (reference sequence). With V trimmed by 3 bases and J by 4 bases, 2 bases remained unmatched. CDR3 region: CASSFSGSYEQYV. The CDR3 DNA reads as TGTGCCAGCAGCTTCAGCGGGAGTTACGAGCAGTACGTC.

The rearrangement uses TRBV27 and TRBJ1-5; no reliable D call. In germline, CDR1 is MNHEY, CDR2 SMNVEV (reference sequence). V lost 2 bases and J 2 bases, leaving 10 bases between the germline ends. The CDR3 consists of 15 residues. The chain's CDR3 is CASSLEFFGNQPQHF. Written as DNA, the CDR3 is TGTGCCAGCAGTTTAGAGTTTTTCGGCAATCAGCCCCAGCATTTT.

J is TRBJ2-4 and V is TRBV6-5; D gene unclear. This CDR3 contains 13 residues. Germline V lookup: CDR1 MNHEY, CDR2 SVGAGI. The V and J ends lost 6 bases and 7 bases respectively, with 13 bases between them. Here the CDR3 reads CASRGSSGNIQYF. As DNA, the CDR3 is TGTGCCAGCAGGGGTAGCTCCGGGAACATTCAGTACTTC.

The chain is built from TRBV28 and TRBJ1-1, with a weak D call TRBD1 (6 bases). Germline loops: CDR1 MDHEN, CDR2 SYDVKM. V was clipped by 2 bases and J by 4 bases, with 14 bases between them. The CDR3 is 15 residues long. As DNA, the CDR3 is TGTGCCAGCAGTTTAGAGGGGGGCGGGAGCACTGAAGCTTTCTTT. Its translation is CASSLEGGGSTEAFF.

The genes are TRBV5-1 and TRBJ2-3, with 7 bases aligning to TRBD1. After removal of 3 bases from V and 5 bases from J, the junction contained 6 bases not matched to a gene. CDR1 SGHRS and CDR2 YFSETQ come from the germline V gene. This CDR3 spans 14 amino acids. CDR3 amino acids: CASSSGQVVDTQYF. CDR3 in DNA: TGCGCCAGCAGCTCCGGACAGGTGGTAGATACGCAGTATTTT.

This clone showed up just a few times. The V gene is TRBV7-6, the J gene TRBJ1-5; 7 bases fit TRBD1. The V and J ends lost 2 bases and 6 bases, in that order; junction bases with no gene match: 7. CDR3 length: 15 residues. Germline V lookup: CDR1 SGHVS, CDR2 FNYEAQ. CDR3: CASSLRGGAGQPQHF. The DNA of the CDR3 is TGTGCCAGCAGCTTACGAGGGGGCGCCGGTCAGCCCCAGCATTTT.

V usage is TRBV6-4 and J usage is TRBJ2-7, with TRBD2 identical over 11 bases. V was clipped by 2 bases and J by 1 base; unmatched bases: 7. CDR1 MRHNA and CDR2 SNTAGT come from the germline V gene. The CDR3 length is 17 residues. CDR3 DNA sequence: TGTGCCAGCAGTGACGGGTCTAGCGGGGGGCCTTCCTACGAGCAGTACGTC. It specifies CASSDGSSGGPSYEQYV.

The table lists this clone with a count of one. V usage is TRBV4-3 and J usage is TRBJ1-6; D is unclear. V lost 1 base to trimming and J lost 9 bases, with 19 bases between them. CDR1 is LGHNA and CDR2 is YSLEER in the germline V gene. This CDR3 is built from 17 residues. The CDR3 DNA is TGCGCCAGCAGCCAAGCCGTTTTTGGGAGCGGGCGTTCACCCCTCCACTTT. It codes for CASSQAVFGSGRSPLHF.

The chain is built from TRBV6-4 and TRBJ1-5; TRBD1 aligns across 7 bases. The CDR3 is made up of 15 amino acids. The germline gives CDR1 MRHNA, CDR2 SNTAGT. V gave up 2 bases and J gave up 4 bases; unmatched junction bases: 5. CDR3 DNA sequence: TGTGCCAGCAGTGACGGGACAGCACTAAATCAGCCCCAGCATTTT. This translates into CASSDGTALNQPQHF.